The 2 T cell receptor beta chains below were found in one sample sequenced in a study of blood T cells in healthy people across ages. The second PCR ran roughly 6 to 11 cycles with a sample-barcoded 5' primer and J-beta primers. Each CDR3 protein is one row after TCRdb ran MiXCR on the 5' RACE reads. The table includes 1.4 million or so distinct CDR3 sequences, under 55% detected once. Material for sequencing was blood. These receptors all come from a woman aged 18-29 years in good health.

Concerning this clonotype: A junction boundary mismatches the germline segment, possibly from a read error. CDR3 sequence: CASRAGTSYGCTF. The CDR3 DNA reads as TGTGCCAGCAGAGCCGGGACAAGCTATGGCTGCACCTTC. The genes are TRBV6-5 and TRBJ1-2; D is perhaps TRBD1 (6 bases). Germline V gives CDR1 MNHEY, CDR2 SVGAGI. This CDR3 contains 13 residues.

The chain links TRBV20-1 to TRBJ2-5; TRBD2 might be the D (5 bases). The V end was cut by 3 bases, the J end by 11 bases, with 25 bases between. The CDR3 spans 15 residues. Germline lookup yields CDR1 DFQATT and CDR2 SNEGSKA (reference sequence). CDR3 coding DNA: TGCAGTGCTAGTGGTATGGACGGAGACGGGGATGAGCAGTACTTC. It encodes CSASGMDGDGDEQYF.